This record looks at one T cell receptor (beta chain) sequence and its context. Its antigen is as yet unknown. This entry comes from a study of graft-versus-host responses after intestinal transplantation. On the study more broadly: The transplants performed in recipients were multivisceral, liver-intestinal, or isolated intestinal. Every recipient underwent anti-thymocyte globulin induction, then tacrolimus and steroids for roughly three years.

Data came from immunoSEQ multiplex PCR; TCRdb stores just in-frame clones and leaves some out. The table lists just over 95,000 clones, 90% to 95% of them singletons. Source: unstimulated CD4+ T cells sorted from spleen or lymph node cells, taken before intestinal transplant. The sequence derives from a human donor who received an intestinal transplant.

CDR3: CAGIRGLANDNEQFF. The CDR3, as DNA: TGTGCCGGCATCCGAGGACTAGCGAACGATAATGAGCAGTTCTTC. The chain recombines TRBV7-8 with TRBJ2-1; TRBD2 agrees at 9 bases. V trimming: 11 bases; J trimming: 7 bases; junction bases outside the gene matches: 15. This CDR3 comprises 15 residues. Germline V gives CDR1 SGHVS, CDR2 FQNEAQ.